These 30 T cell receptor beta chains originate from one sample sequenced in a study of beta chain features in type 1 diabetes (dated by TCRdb to 2017 to 2018). Paper-wide results and their limitations: Type 1 diabetes patients showed a moderate but significant shortening of TCRB CDR3 length in all four CD4+ subsets.

Preparation of the library involved the immunoSEQ multiplex PCR assay. All of the isolated RNA was reverse transcribed with the High Capacity cDNA Reverse Transcription Kit, so expressed TCRB transcripts were sequenced. Entries here come from immuneACCESS through TCRdb and include only in-frame sequences with V and J called. Some clones fail to appear in such tables; in the studies checked, an unresolved V gene covers under half of the shortfall, and the cause of the remainder is unknown. A total of over 120,000 clones appear in this sample, more than 10% of them only once. The ten largest clones capture 1% to 1.5% of the sample. These TCRs' antigens remain unknown. The sequenced material came from central memory CD4+ T cells from blood. These receptor sequences come from a man aged 18 to 29 with type 1 diabetes.

This chain connects TRBV11-1 to TRBJ1-2, with D tentatively TRBD1 (5 bases). This CDR3 spans 13 amino acids. The germline CDR1 and CDR2 sequences are SGHAT and FQDESV (reference sequence). The V and J ends lost 3 bases and 4 bases respectively, with 9 bases between them. The CDR3 spells CASSLDTIYGYTF. CDR3 bases: TGTGCCAGCAGCTTGGACACCATCTATGGCTACACCTTC.

The chain links TRBV28 to TRBJ2-5; 8 bases are shared with TRBD1. V was clipped by 4 bases and J by 7 bases; unmatched bases: 8. Per the germline V gene, CDR1 is MDHEN and CDR2 is SYDVKM. The CDR3 length is 14 residues. CDR3 coding DNA: TGTGCCAGCAGTTCCTCGGACAGGGTACGGACCCAGTACTTC. This codes for CASSSSDRVRTQYF.

In its sample, this clone was seen a few times. This sequence joins TRBV25-1 and TRBJ1-3; D not certain. CDR1 and CDR2 from the germline V gene are MGHDK and SYGVNS. Trimming cost V 3 bases and J 4 bases, with 13 bases left between them. The CDR3 sequence is 15 residues long. Here the CDR3 reads CASSEFHTSGNTIYF. The CDR3 DNA reads TGTGCCAGCAGTGAGTTCCACACGTCCGGAAACACCATATATTTT.

This clone appeared a few times. The chain uses TRBV6-1 and TRBJ1-2, with 7 bases lining up with TRBD1. The CDR3 length is 15 residues. The V gene end was trimmed by 0 bases and the J gene end by 4 bases; junction bases not matched to a gene: 5. Per germline, CDR1 MNHNS and CDR2 SASEGT. Here the CDR3 reads CASSEALTGLYGYTF. DNA of the CDR3: TGTGCCAGCAGTGAAGCGCTGACAGGGCTCTATGGCTACACCTTC.

V is TRBV29-1 and J is TRBJ2-3; 8 bases are a match to TRBD1. V shed 7 bases and J 3 bases; nucleotides not matched to a gene: 6. The CDR3 totals 13 residues. CDR1 and CDR2 (germline): SQVTM, ANQGSEA. CDR3 amino acids: CSGRTGSTDTQYF. The CDR3 DNA follows: TGCAGCGGGAGGACAGGGAGTACAGATACGCAGTATTTT.

The genes are TRBV5-1 and TRBJ2-7, with 9 positions matching TRBD1. V was clipped by 4 bases and J by 3 bases; unmatched bases: 20. The CDR3 has 19 residues. Germline CDR1 SGHRS, CDR2 YFSETQ. The DNA for the CDR3 is TGCGCCAGCAGCAGACCGGGACAGGGAGTCTTTTCAACGGTCTACGAGCAGTACTTC. The encoded protein is CASSRPGQGVFSTVYEQYF.

In its sample, this clone was seen a few times. The CDR3 sequence: CASSLGGDTEAFF. The CDR3 DNA is TGCGCCAGCAGCTTGGGTGGGGACACTGAAGCTTTCTTT. The rearrangement uses TRBV5-1 and TRBJ1-1, with D hard to call. The V gene's germline CDR1 is SGHRS and CDR2 YFSETQ. Deletions cut 0 bases from V and 3 bases from J, with 6 bases between. The CDR3 extends over 13 amino acids.

This clone was seen repeatedly, ten times or more. Here the CDR3 DNA reads TGTGCCAGCAGTGAAGGGGGACACAACAACTACGAGCAGTACTTC. Amino acids: CASSEGGHNNYEQYF. The rearrangement uses TRBV25-1 and TRBJ2-7, with D possibly TRBD1 on 6 matching bases. V was cut by 2 bases and J by 3 bases, with 14 bases left in between. Germline CDR1 reads MGHDK; CDR2 reads SYGVNS. The CDR3 contains 15 residues.

This clone was found a few times. The chain recombines TRBV9 with TRBJ1-1, with 8 positions matching TRBD1. The trim removed 0 bases at V and 3 bases at J, leaving 7 bases unmatched. The length of the CDR3 is 16 residues. The germline CDR1 and CDR2 sequences are SGDLS and YYNGEE. CDR3 nucleotide sequence: TGTGCCAGCAGCGTAGCCCCGGACAGGGTAGACACTGAAGCTTTCTTT. Its protein is CASSVAPDRVDTEAFF.

The chain joins TRBV10-2 to TRBJ1-4; TRBD1 matches at 8 bases. J gave up 8 bases and V 4 bases, and 6 bases lay outside the gene matches. Germline CDR1 reads WSHSY; CDR2 reads SAAADI. The CDR3 consists of 14 residues. In DNA, the CDR3 is TGCGCCAGCAGTGCTTCCGGACAGGGCGAAAAACTGTTTTTT. Its protein is CASSASGQGEKLFF.

This clone has just a few counts. The V gene is TRBV5-1, the J gene TRBJ2-3; D gene unclear. CDR1 and CDR2 from the germline V gene are SGHRS and YFSETQ. The CDR3 consists of 13 residues. V was cut by 2 bases and J by 2 bases, with 6 bases left in between. This CDR3 is CASSFLATDTQYF. The CDR3, as DNA: TGCGCCAGCAGCTTTTTAGCCACAGATACGCAGTATTTT.

This clone was picked up many times. The chain's CDR3 is CASSFLYEQYF. The CDR3 DNA is TGTGCCAGCAGCTTTTTATACGAGCAGTACTTC. The chain couples TRBV5-6 to TRBJ2-7; no clear D. Trimming took 2 bases from V and 4 from J, leaving 4 bases between them. The CDR3 length is 11 residues. Germline V CDR1 and CDR2: SGHDT, YYEEEE. The full variable domain, with the rest looked up from reference TRBV5-6 and TRBJ2-7, is DAGVTQSPTHLIKTRGQQVTLRCSPKSGHDTVSWYQQALGQGPQFIFQYYEEEERQRGNFPDRFSGHQFPNYSSELNVNALLLGDSALYLCASSFLYEQYFGPGTRLTVT.

This clone was recorded at least ten times. This CDR3 is also generated by other DNA sequences in the sample. The chain employs TRBV18 and TRBJ2-6; D may be TRBD1 (6 bases). CDR3 length equals 15 residues. Deletions cut 1 base from V and 2 bases from J, with 6 bases between. From germline, CDR1 is KGHSH and CDR2 LQKENI. The CDR3 region has the DNA TGTGCCAGCTCACCACAGGGGGCTGGGGCCAACGTCCTGACTTTC. Protein product: CASSPQGAGANVLTF.

This clone has only a few counts. The chain links TRBV6-6 to TRBJ2-5, with 8 positions matching TRBD1. The CDR3 loop spans 13 amino acids. V shed 4 bases and J 3 bases; nucleotides not matched to a gene: 1. Germline loops: CDR1 MNHNY, CDR2 SVGAGI (reference sequence). The chain's CDR3 is CASSLDREETQYF. Here the CDR3 DNA reads TGTGCCAGCAGTTTGGACAGGGAAGAGACCCAGTACTTC.

The J gene is TRBJ2-1, the V gene TRBV18; 8 bases are a match to TRBD1. Trimming removed 9 bases from V and 5 bases from J; junction bases left unmatched: 6. CDR3 length: 13 amino acids. CDR1 and CDR2 from the germline V gene are KGHSH and LQKENI. The CDR3, as DNA: TGTGCCAGTAGACAGGGGACCAACAATGAGCAGTTCTTC. This translates into CASRQGTNNEQFF. Complete variable domain (other parts from reference TRBV18 and TRBJ2-1): NAGVMQNPRHLVRRRGQEARLRCSPMKGHSHVYWYRQLPEEGLKFMVYLQKENIIDESGMPKERFSAEFPKEGPSILRIQQVVRGDSAAYFCASRQGTNNEQFFGPGTRLTVL.

V gene TRBV10-3 combines with J gene TRBJ2-1; weak D call: TRBD1 (5 bases). Germline CDR1 and CDR2: ENHRY and SYGVKD. V lost 9 bases to trimming and J lost 3 bases, with 18 bases between them. This CDR3 comprises 15 residues. The CDR3 nucleotides are TGTGCCATTAAAGGGGCGAGCGACCGCTACAATGAGCAGTTCTTC. This gives the protein CAIKGASDRYNEQFF.

Note on this clone: The same CDR3 arises from other DNA sequences in this sample as well. This chain uses TRBV29-1 with TRBJ1-4, with a possible D match to TRBD1 (5 bases). Trimming shortened V by 6 bases and J by 8 bases, and 16 bases separated the two germline ends. The CDR3 is 13 amino acids. Germline CDR1 reads SQVTM; CDR2 reads ANQGSEA. The CDR3 reads CSVGGAGSEKLFF. Written as DNA, the CDR3 is TGCAGCGTCGGAGGGGCGGGCTCGGAAAAACTGTTTTTT.

The CDR3 spells CASFREAVQETQYF. CDR3 in DNA: TGTGCCAGTTTCCGGGAGGCCGTCCAAGAGACCCAGTACTTC. The rearrangement links TRBV7-8 to TRBJ2-5; 7 nucleotides align to TRBD2. The V segment lost 9 bases and the J segment 1 base; nucleotides outside the gene matches: 8. Germline V lookup: CDR1 SGHVS, CDR2 FQNEAQ. There are 14 residues in the CDR3.

J is TRBJ2-3 and V is TRBV5-6, with D possibly being TRBD2 (6 bases). The CDR3 spans 17 residues. Germline V gene data show CDR1 as SGHDT and CDR2 as YYEEEE. V lost 1 base, J lost 1 base, and 16 bases lay in between. CDR3 sequence: CASSLWGDPRGTDTQYF. The CDR3 DNA reads as TGTGCCAGCAGCTTGTGGGGGGACCCTAGGGGCACAGATACGCAGTATTTT.

The chain uses TRBV9 and TRBJ1-1; TRBD1 might be the D (6 bases). Germline CDR1 is SGDLS and CDR2 is YYNGEE. Trimming took off 0 bases at V and 1 base at J, with 10 bases between the two ends. This CDR3 region has 15 residues. The CDR3 loop is CASSVVGGWNTEAFF. The DNA of the CDR3 is TGTGCCAGCAGCGTAGTGGGGGGCTGGAACACTGAAGCTTTCTTT.

This clone was counted many times. The chain is built from TRBV30 and TRBJ1-1; 7 bases map to TRBD1. With V trimmed by 6 bases and J by 4 bases, 8 bases remained unmatched. Germline V gives CDR1 GTSNPN, CDR2 SVGIG (reference sequence). CDR3 size: 13 residues. DNA of the CDR3: TGTGCCTGCTTACAGGGGTTGAGCACTGAAGCTTTCTTT. This translates into CACLQGLSTEAFF.

This clone was seen only a few times. The chain carries TRBV10-3 and TRBJ2-1, with a tentative D call TRBD1 (5 bases). Trimming left V 2 bases short and J 6 bases short, with 20 bases between. This CDR3 is built from 17 residues. Germline loops: CDR1 ENHRY, CDR2 SYGVKD. CDR3 bases: TGTGCCATCAGTGAGAAGGAGTCAGGCGGTAGGGGCAATGAGCAGTTCTTC. Its protein is CAISEKESGGRGNEQFF.

V gene TRBV27 combines with J gene TRBJ1-4; D is unresolved. CDR3 length: 13 amino acids. V was pared by 6 bases and J by 8 bases, with 13 bases between. Germline assignment: CDR1 MNHEY and CDR2 SMNVEV (reference sequence). Here the CDR3 reads CASSLHSGEKLFF. The CDR3 DNA sequence: TGTGCCAGCAGCCTCCACTCGGGAGAAAAACTGTTTTTT.

This clone has ten or more counts. The chain recombines TRBV30 with TRBJ2-5; weak D call: TRBD2 (6 bases). V was cut by 0 bases and J by 7 bases, with 9 bases left in between. The CDR3 is made up of 12 amino acids. The germline gives CDR1 GTSNPN, CDR2 SVGIG (reference sequence). CDR3 bases: TGTGCCTGGAGTGTAGGGCGGGGGACCCAGTACTTC. It is translated as CAWSVGRGTQYF.

This chain's CDR3 is CASSFTGQETQYF. The CDR3 DNA reads TGTGCCAGCAGCTTTACAGGGCAAGAGACCCAGTACTTC. V and J are TRBV7-2 and TRBJ2-5; tentative D call: TRBD1 (6 bases). The CDR3 has 13 amino acids. The V gene's germline CDR1 is SGHTA and CDR2 FQGNSA. The V end was cut by 3 bases, the J end by 2 bases, with 7 bases between.

The chain is built from TRBV10-3 and TRBJ2-2; D uncertain. CDR1 and CDR2 from the germline V gene are ENHRY and SYGVKD. V lost 0 bases, J lost 3 bases, and 2 bases lay in between. This CDR3 comprises 13 residues. The CDR3 DNA reads as TGTGCCATCAGTGAGTCTGACACCGGGGAGCTGTTTTTT. Translation gives CAISESDTGELFF.

This clone has just a few counts. The chain uses TRBV25-1 and TRBJ1-5; TRBD1 matches at 9 bases. V was clipped by 3 bases and J by 7 bases; unmatched bases: 4. Germline V lookup: CDR1 MGHDK, CDR2 SYGVNS. CDR3 length: 14 amino acids. The CDR3 DNA follows: TGTGCCAGCAGTGAGACAGGGGGAAGACAGCCCCAGCATTTT. Residues: CASSETGGRQPQHF.

This clone was picked up a small number of times. The chain joins TRBV4-3 to TRBJ1-6; the D is unclear. The CDR3 sequence is 14 residues long. The V and J ends lost 3 bases and 4 bases respectively, with 7 bases between them. In germline, CDR1 is LGHNA, CDR2 YSLEER. The CDR3 DNA reads as TGCGCCAGCAGCCAGAGGGATTATAATTCACCCCTCCACTTT. Protein: CASSQRDYNSPLHF.

This clone was observed many times. The CDR3 bases are TGTGCCAGCAGGGCGGGTAGTAGCTCCTACGAGCAGTACTTC. As protein: CASRAGSSSYEQYF. The V call is TRBV7-2, the J call TRBJ2-7, with D possibly matching TRBD2 (5 bases). The germline V gene encodes CDR1 SGHTA and CDR2 FQGNSA. The ends were cut back, 6 bases at V and 0 bases at J, with 12 bases in the middle. The CDR3 loop spans 14 amino acids. Combining the CDR3 with reference TRBV7-2 and TRBJ2-7 gives the whole variable domain GAGVSQSPSNKVTEKGKDVELRCDPISGHTALYWYRQSLGQGLEFLIYFQGNSAPDKSGLPSDRFSAERTGGSVSTLTIQRTQQEDSAVYLCASRAGSSSYEQYFGPGTRLTVT.

The chain couples TRBV6-6 to TRBJ1-3; D is unresolved. Germline loops: CDR1 MNHNY, CDR2 SVGAGI (reference sequence). Between the trimmed V and J ends, which lost 7 bases and 7 bases, there was a span of 8 bases. The CDR3 runs 11 residues. CDR3 sequence (DNA): TGTGCCAGCATCCTGGAGAACACCATATATTTT. It translates to CASILENTIYF.